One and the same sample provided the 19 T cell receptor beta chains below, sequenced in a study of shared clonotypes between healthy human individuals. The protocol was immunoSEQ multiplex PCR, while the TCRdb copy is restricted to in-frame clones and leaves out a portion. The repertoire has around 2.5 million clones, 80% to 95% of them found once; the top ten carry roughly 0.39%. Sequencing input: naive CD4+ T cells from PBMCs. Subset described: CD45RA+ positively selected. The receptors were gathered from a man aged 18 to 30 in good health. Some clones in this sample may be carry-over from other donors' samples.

The DNA of the CDR3 is TGTGCCAGCTCCCCTATGAGAGGGGACGGGGATGAGCAGTTCTTC. Translating gives CASSPMRGDGDEQFF. This chain connects TRBV18 to TRBJ2-1; D is perhaps TRBD1 or TRBD2 (5 bases each). The V and J ends lost 6 bases and 8 bases respectively, with 20 bases between them. The CDR3 is 15 amino acids. Germline values: CDR1 KGHSH, CDR2 LQKENI.

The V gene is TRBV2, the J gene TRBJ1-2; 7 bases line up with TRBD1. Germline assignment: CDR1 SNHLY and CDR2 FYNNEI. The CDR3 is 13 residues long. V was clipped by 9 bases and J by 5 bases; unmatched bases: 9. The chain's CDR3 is CASRQGLLYGYTF. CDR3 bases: TGTGCCAGTAGACAGGGTCTGTTGTATGGCTACACCTTC.

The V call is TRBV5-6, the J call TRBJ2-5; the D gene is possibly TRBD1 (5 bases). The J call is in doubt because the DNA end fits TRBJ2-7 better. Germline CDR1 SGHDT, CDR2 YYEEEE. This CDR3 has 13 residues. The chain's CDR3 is CASSLGQSYEQYF. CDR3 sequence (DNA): TGTGCCAGCAGCTTGGGACAGTCCTACGAGCAGTACTTC.

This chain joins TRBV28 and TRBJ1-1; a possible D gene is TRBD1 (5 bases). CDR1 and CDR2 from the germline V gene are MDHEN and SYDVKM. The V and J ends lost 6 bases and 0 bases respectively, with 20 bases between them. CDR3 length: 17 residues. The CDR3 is CASRSGARAGMNTEAFF. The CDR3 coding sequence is TGTGCCAGCAGGAGTGGTGCCAGGGCCGGCATGAACACTGAAGCTTTCTTT.

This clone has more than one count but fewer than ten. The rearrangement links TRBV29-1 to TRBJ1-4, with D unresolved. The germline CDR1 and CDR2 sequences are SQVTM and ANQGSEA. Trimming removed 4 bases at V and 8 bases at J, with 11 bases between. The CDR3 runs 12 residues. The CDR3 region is CSVVGIEEKLFF. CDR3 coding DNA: TGCAGCGTTGTAGGGATCGAAGAAAAACTGTTTTTT.

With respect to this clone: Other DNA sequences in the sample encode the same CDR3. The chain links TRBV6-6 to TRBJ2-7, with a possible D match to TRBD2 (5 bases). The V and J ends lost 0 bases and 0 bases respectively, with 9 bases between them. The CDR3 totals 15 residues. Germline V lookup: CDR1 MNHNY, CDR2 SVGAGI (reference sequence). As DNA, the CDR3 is TGTGCCAGCAGTTACTCACGGGGAAGCTCCTACGAGCAGTACTTC. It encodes CASSYSRGSSYEQYF.

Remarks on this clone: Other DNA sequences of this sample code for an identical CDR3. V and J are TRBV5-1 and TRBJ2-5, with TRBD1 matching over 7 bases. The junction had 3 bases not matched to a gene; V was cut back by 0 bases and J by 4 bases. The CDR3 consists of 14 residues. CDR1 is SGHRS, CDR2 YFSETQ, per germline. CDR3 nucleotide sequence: TGCGCCAGCAGCTTGGCGACAGGGAGAGAGACCCAGTACTTC. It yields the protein CASSLATGRETQYF.

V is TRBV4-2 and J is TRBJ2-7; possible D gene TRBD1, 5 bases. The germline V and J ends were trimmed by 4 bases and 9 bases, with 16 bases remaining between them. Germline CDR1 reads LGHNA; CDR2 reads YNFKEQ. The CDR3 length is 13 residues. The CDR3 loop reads CASSPNRPAGQYF. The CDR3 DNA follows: TGTGCCAGCAGCCCAAACAGGCCGGCCGGGCAGTACTTC.

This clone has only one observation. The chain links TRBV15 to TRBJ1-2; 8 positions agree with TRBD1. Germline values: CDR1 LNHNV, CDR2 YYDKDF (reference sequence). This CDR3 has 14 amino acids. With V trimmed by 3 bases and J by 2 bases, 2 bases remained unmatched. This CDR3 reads CATSRGTGNYGYTF. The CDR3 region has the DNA TGTGCCACCAGCAGGGGGACAGGCAACTATGGCTACACCTTC.

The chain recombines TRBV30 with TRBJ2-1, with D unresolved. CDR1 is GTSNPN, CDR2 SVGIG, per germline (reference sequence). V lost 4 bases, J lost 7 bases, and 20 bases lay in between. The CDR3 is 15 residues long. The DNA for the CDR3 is TGTGCCTGGACCCCAACCCAAGCCTACCCGAATGAGCAGTTCTTC. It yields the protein CAWTPTQAYPNEQFF.

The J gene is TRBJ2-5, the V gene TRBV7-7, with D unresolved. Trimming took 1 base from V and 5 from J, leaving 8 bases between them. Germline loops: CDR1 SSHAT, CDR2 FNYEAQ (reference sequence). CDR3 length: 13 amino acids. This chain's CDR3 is CASSLGTRETQYF. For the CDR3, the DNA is TGTGCCAGCAGCTTAGGGACCAGGGAGACCCAGTACTTC.

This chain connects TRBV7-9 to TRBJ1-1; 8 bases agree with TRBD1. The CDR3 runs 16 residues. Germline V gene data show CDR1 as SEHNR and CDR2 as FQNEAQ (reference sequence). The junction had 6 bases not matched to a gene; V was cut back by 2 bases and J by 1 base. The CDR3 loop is CASSLTGGPWNTEAFF. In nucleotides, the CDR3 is TGTGCCAGCAGCTTAACAGGGGGGCCTTGGAACACTGAAGCTTTCTTT.

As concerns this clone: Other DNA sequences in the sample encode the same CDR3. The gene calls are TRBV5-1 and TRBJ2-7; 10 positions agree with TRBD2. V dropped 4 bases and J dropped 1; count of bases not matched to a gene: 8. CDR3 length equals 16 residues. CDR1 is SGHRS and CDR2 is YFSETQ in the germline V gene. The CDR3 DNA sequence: TGCGCCAGCAGCCCCCTGACTAGCGGGTCGTCCTACGAGCAGTACTTC. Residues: CASSPLTSGSSYEQYF.

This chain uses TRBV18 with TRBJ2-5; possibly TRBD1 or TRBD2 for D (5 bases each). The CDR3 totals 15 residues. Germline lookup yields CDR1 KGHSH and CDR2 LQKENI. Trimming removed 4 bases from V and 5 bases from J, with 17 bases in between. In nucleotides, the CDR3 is TGTGCCAGCTCACGAGGGGTTTCAACGGGGGAGACCCAGTACTTC. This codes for CASSRGVSTGETQYF.

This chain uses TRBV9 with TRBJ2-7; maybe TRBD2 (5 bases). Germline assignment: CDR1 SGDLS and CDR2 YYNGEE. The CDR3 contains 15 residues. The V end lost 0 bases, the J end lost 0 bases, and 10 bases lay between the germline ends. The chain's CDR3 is CASSVGGSVSYEQYF. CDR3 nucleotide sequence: TGTGCCAGCAGCGTAGGGGGTAGCGTCTCCTACGAGCAGTACTTC.

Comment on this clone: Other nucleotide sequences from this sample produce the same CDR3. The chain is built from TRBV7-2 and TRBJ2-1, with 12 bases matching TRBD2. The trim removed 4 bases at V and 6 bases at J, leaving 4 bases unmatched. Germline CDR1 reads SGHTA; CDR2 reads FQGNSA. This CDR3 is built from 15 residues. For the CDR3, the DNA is TGTGCCAGCAGCTCTGAACTAGCGGGAGGCAATGAGCAGTTCTTC. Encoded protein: CASSSELAGGNEQFF.

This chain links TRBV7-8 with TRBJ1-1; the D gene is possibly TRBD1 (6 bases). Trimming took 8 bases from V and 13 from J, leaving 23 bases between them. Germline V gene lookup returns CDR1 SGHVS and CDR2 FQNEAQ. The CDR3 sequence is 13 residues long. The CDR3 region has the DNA TGTGCCAGCCGGGGGGCGACGGGGGAGGGTATTTTCTTT. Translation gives CASRGATGEGIFF.

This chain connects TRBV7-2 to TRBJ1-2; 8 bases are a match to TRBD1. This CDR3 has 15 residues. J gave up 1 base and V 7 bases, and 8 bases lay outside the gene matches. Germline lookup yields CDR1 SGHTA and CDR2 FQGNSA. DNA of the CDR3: TGTGCCAGCACCCAAGGACAGGGACTTAACTATGGCTACACCTTC. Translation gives CASTQGQGLNYGYTF.

The chain's CDR3 is CASSQARQNTEAFF. CDR3 nucleotide sequence: TGTGCCAGCAGCCAAGCGAGACAGAACACTGAAGCTTTCTTT. The V gene is TRBV28, the J gene TRBJ1-1; no definite D call. Germline V CDR1 and CDR2: MDHEN, SYDVKM. The V end was cut by 6 bases, the J end by 1 base, with 12 bases between. This CDR3 region has 14 residues.